Listed below are T cell receptor beta chains from one sample, sequenced in a study of CD8 T cells in Susac syndrome. TCRdb called the immunoSEQ multiplex PCR reads again in MiXCR, with one record for every CDR3 protein. This table holds tens of thousands of distinct CDR3 sequences, 95% to 97% found once. The material sequenced was CD8+ T cells from PBMCs. Every receptor here comes from a human donor with Susac syndrome. Each CDR3 is given with its conserved first and last residue. A D gene is named only where the DNA matches it firmly. Clone size is not always given. Where it is, it says once, few, many or a class for expanded clones.

d_call	v_call	clone_size	j_call	cdr3_aa	cdr3_nt
NA	TRBV13	NA	TRBJ1-4	CASSLRGDEKLFF	TGTGCCAGCAGCCTTAGAGGGGATGAAAAACTGTTTTTT
NA	TRBV9	NA	TRBJ2-5	CASSVGDHPLVETQYF	TGTGCCAGCAGCGTCGGGGACCATCCCCTCGTAGAGACCCAGTACTTC
NA	TRBV7-9	NA	TRBJ2-4	CASSSNNGAKNIQYF	TGTGCCAGCAGCTCCAATAACGGGGCCAAAAACATTCAGTACTTC
TRBD1	TRBV29-1	NA	TRBJ1-2	CSVRQGAINGYTF	TGCAGCGTTAGGCAGGGGGCGATCAATGGCTACACCTTC
NA	TRBV20-1	NA	TRBJ1-2	CSARETGLWNGYTF	TGCAGTGCTAGAGAAACAGGGCTGTGGAATGGCTACACCTTC
NA	TRBV25-1	NA	TRBJ1-2	CASSELKDFYGYTF	TGTGCCAGCAGTGAATTAAAGGACTTCTATGGCTACACCTTC
TRBD1	TRBV20-1	NA	TRBJ2-4	CSAGTGGLAKNIQYF	TGCAGTGCTGGAACAGGGGGTCTAGCCAAAAACATTCAGTACTTC
TRBD1	TRBV4-2	NA	TRBJ1-2	CASSQDMDRGGYTF	TGTGCCAGCAGCCAAGATATGGACAGGGGCGGCTACACCTTC
TRBD1	TRBV11-2	NA	TRBJ1-1	CASSLLGQDTEAFF	TGTGCCAGCAGCTTACTCGGACAGGACACTGAAGCTTTCTTT
NA	TRBV28	NA	TRBJ2-7	CASSFEGPYEQYF	TGTGCCAGCAGTTTTGAAGGGCCATACGAGCAGTACTTC
NA	TRBV11-2	NA	TRBJ2-1	CASQGYNEQFF	TGTGCCAGCCAGGGATACAATGAGCAGTTCTTC
TRBD1	TRBV30	NA	TRBJ1-5	CAWRAGGGQPQHF	TGTGCCTGGAGGGCAGGGGGCGGTCAGCCCCAGCATTTT
TRBD1	TRBV29-1	NA	TRBJ2-3	CSVETNRDRGSDTQYF	TGCAGCGTTGAAACTAACCGGGACAGGGGATCAGATACGCAGTATTTT
NA	TRBV27	NA	TRBJ2-7	CASSSLTYEQYF	TGTGCCAGCAGTTCCCTCACCTACGAGCAGTACTTC
TRBD1	TRBV7-9	once	TRBJ1-2	CASSRNQGQTNYGYTF	TGTGCCAGCAGCCGAAACCAGGGACAGACCAACTATGGCTACACCTTC
NA	TRBV3-1	NA	TRBJ2-6	CASSLRTGVYSRANVLTF	TGTGCCAGCAGCCTTCGGACGGGGGTTTACTCTAGGGCCAACGTCCTGACTTTC
NA	TRBV30	NA	TRBJ2-3	CAWSATRRLDTQYF	TGTGCCTGGAGTGCGACGAGGAGGTTAGATACGCAGTATTTT
NA	TRBV10-3	NA	TRBJ1-3	CAISVGDFGNTIYF	TGTGCCATCAGTGTAGGGGATTTTGGAAACACCATATATTTT
NA	TRBV7-2	NA	TRBJ2-7	CASSLAGGPIYEQYF	TGTGCCAGCAGCTTAGCGGGGGGCCCCATCTACGAGCAGTACTTC
TRBD1	TRBV29-1	NA	TRBJ1-2	CSVEDRGRNYGYTF	TGCAGCGTTGAAGACAGGGGGCGAAACTATGGCTACACCTTC
TRBD1	TRBV20-1	NA	TRBJ2-3	CSASQGAADTQYF	TGCAGTGCCAGTCAGGGGGCAGCAGATACGCAGTATTTT
NA	TRBV7-9	few	TRBJ2-5	CASSLGLEETQYF	TGTGCCAGCTCTCTTGGCCTGGAAGAGACCCAGTACTTC
TRBD1	TRBV20-1	NA	TRBJ1-6	CSALPTRGQNSPLHF	TGCAGTGCTCTTCCCACCAGGGGGCAAAATTCACCCCTCCACTTT
TRBD1	TRBV20-1	NA	TRBJ1-1	CSASSSDRANTEAFF	TGCAGTGCTAGTAGTTCAGACAGGGCGAACACTGAAGCTTTCTTT
NA	TRBV29-1	NA	TRBJ1-2	CSASPGQGYGYTF	TGCAGCGCCTCACCGGGCCAGGGTTATGGCTACACCTTC
NA	TRBV9	NA	TRBJ1-2	CASSVGSNYGYTF	TGTGCCAGCAGCGTAGGGAGTAACTATGGCTACACCTTC
TRBD1	TRBV20-1	NA	TRBJ1-1	CSAWTGGTEAFF	TGCAGTGCTTGGACAGGGGGCACTGAAGCTTTCTTT
NA	TRBV12-5	NA	TRBJ2-1	CASSLEGDDEQFF	TGTGCTAGTAGTTTGGAAGGGGACGATGAGCAGTTCTTC
TRBD2	TRBV4-3	NA	TRBJ2-1	CASSQELAAYNEQFF	TGCGCCAGCAGCCAAGAACTAGCGGCCTACAATGAGCAGTTCTTC
NA	TRBV5-5	NA	TRBJ2-7	CASTRDPSSYEQYF	TGTGCCAGCACCCGGGACCCGAGCTCCTACGAGCAGTACTTC
NA	TRBV30	NA	TRBJ1-1	CAWMEGGSTEAFF	TGTGCCTGGATGGAGGGGGGGAGCACTGAAGCTTTCTTT
NA	TRBV29-1	NA	TRBJ2-7	CSAGYSYEQYF	TGCAGCGCCGGATACTCCTACGAGCAGTACTTC
NA	TRBV20-1	NA	TRBJ2-3	CSASTGPDTQYF	TGCAGTGCTAGCACAGGGCCAGATACGCAGTATTTT
TRBD1	TRBV4-3	NA	TRBJ1-1	CASSQDLGTGATEAFF	TGCGCCAGCAGCCAAGATCTTGGGACAGGGGCCACTGAAGCTTTCTTT
NA	TRBV20-1	NA	TRBJ2-7	CSASEDGYSYEQYF	TGCAGTGCTAGCGAGGACGGCTACTCCTACGAGCAGTACTTC
NA	TRBV5-6	NA	TRBJ1-1	CASSLAAGLNTEAFF	TGTGCCAGCAGCTTGGCGGCAGGGCTGAACACTGAAGCTTTCTTT
TRBD1	TRBV12-3/TRBV12-4	NA	TRBJ1-2	CASRGTGNYGYTF	TGTGCCAGCCGCGGGACAGGCAACTATGGCTACACCTTC